This entry lists 27 T cell receptor beta chains sequenced from one sample in a study of T cell responses to AZD1222 COVID-19 vaccine. TCRdb's copy holds only in-frame clones and misses some; the assay was immunoSEQ multiplex PCR. The sample yields some 190,000 clones, 92% seen once. Sequenced material: peripheral blood, taken 28 days after the second AZD1222 dose. These receptors all come from an adult who received the AZD1222 COVID-19 vaccine.

The chain couples TRBV7-8 to TRBJ2-3; 11 positions agree with TRBD1. This CDR3 spans 15 amino acids. The J segment lost 4 bases and the V segment lost 5 bases, leaving 5 bases of the junction unmatched. Germline V CDR1 and CDR2: SGHVS, FQNEAQ. The CDR3 nucleotides read TGTGCCAGCAGCCGACTGGACAGGGGGCCAGATACGCAGTATTTT. It encodes CASSRLDRGPDTQYF.

J is TRBJ2-1 and V is TRBV13; 10 bases are a match to TRBD2. Trimming cost V 4 bases and J 6 bases; bases outside gene matches: 9. CDR3 length equals 16 residues. CDR1 and CDR2 from the germline V gene are PRHDT and FYEKMQ (reference sequence). CDR3 DNA: TGTGCCAGCAGCTGGCTGAAGCGGGGGGGCCCCAATGAGCAGTTCTTC. This codes for CASSWLKRGGPNEQFF.

V usage is TRBV10-3 and J usage is TRBJ1-1; no clear D gene. CDR3 length equals 14 residues. Trimming took off 10 bases at V and 4 bases at J, with 19 bases between the two ends. The germline CDR1 and CDR2 sequences are ENHRY and SYGVKD. Written as DNA, the CDR3 is TGTGCCACGAACAGAGAGGACTTGAGCACTGAAGCTTTCTTT. Translated, it gives CATNREDLSTEAFF.

The J gene is TRBJ2-7, the V gene TRBV5-1; D remains ambiguous. Trimming left V 0 bases short and J 6 bases short, with 16 bases between. Per the germline V gene, CDR1 is SGHRS and CDR2 is YFSETQ. CDR3 length: 15 amino acids. In DNA, the CDR3 is TGCGCCAGCAGCTTGGAGGTCTCTCCTCTGTCCGAGCAGTACTTC. This codes for CASSLEVSPLSEQYF.

The chain carries TRBV19 and TRBJ1-2, with unresolved D. The germline gives CDR1 LNHDA, CDR2 SQIVND (reference sequence). V was pared by 5 bases and J by 7 bases, with 14 bases between. The CDR3 contains 13 residues. The CDR3 loop is CASSFRTLAGYTF. Here the CDR3 DNA reads TGTGCCAGTAGTTTCCGGACCCTCGCTGGCTACACCTTC.

The chain uses TRBV19 and TRBJ2-2; TRBD2 is a possible D gene (7 bases). Trimming shortened V by 9 bases and J by 5 bases, and 13 bases separated the two germline ends. From germline, CDR1 is LNHDA and CDR2 SQIVND (reference sequence). This CDR3 region has 13 residues. For the CDR3, the DNA is TGTGCCAGCTGGGGGGGCTGGACCGGGGAGCTGTTTTTT. As protein: CASWGGWTGELFF.

The genes are TRBV28 and TRBJ2-4; D not resolved. The CDR3 has 15 amino acids. The V gene's germline CDR1 is MDHEN and CDR2 SYDVKM. V was clipped by 7 bases and J by 0 bases, with 13 bases between them. The CDR3 region is CASKGSAIAKNIQYF. The CDR3 DNA is TGTGCCAGCAAAGGGTCCGCTATAGCCAAAAACATTCAGTACTTC.

CDR3 coding DNA: TGTGCCAGCAGTGAGACTAGCGGGACCACAGATACGCAGTATTTT. As protein: CASSETSGTTDTQYF. The rearrangement links TRBV9 to TRBJ2-3, with TRBD2 matching 11 bases. The CDR3 is 15 residues long. Trimming cost V 5 bases and J 2 bases; bases outside gene matches: 4. CDR1 and CDR2 from the germline V gene are SGDLS and YYNGEE.

V gene TRBV7-9 combines with J gene TRBJ2-3, with 7 bases matching TRBD2. The junction had 12 bases not matched to a gene; V was cut back by 4 bases and J by 2 bases. This CDR3 spans 17 amino acids. CDR1 SEHNR and CDR2 FQNEAQ come from the germline V gene (reference sequence). CDR3: CASSSSGIAGSTDTQYF. The CDR3 DNA reads as TGTGCCAGCAGCTCATCCGGGATAGCGGGTTCCACAGATACGCAGTATTTT.

This clone has just one count. The chain is built from TRBV7-9 and TRBJ2-1, with 8 bases identical to TRBD2. After removal of 5 bases from V and 3 bases from J, the junction contained 12 bases not matched to a gene. Germline V gene data show CDR1 as SEHNR and CDR2 as FQNEAQ (reference sequence). The CDR3 contains 17 residues. The CDR3 is CASSRGGPLAVYNEQFF. For the CDR3, the DNA is TGTGCCAGCAGCCGCGGGGGCCCACTAGCGGTCTACAATGAGCAGTTCTTC.

This sequence joins TRBV5-5 and TRBJ2-2, with 7 bases aligning to TRBD1. CDR3 size: 15 residues. The V gene's germline CDR1 is SGHKS and CDR2 YYEKEE (reference sequence). V lost 3 bases, J lost 7 bases, and 9 bases stayed unmatched. CDR3 nucleotides: TGTGCCAGCAGCTCCCTACAGGGGCGGGTCGGGGAGCTGTTTTTT. Translated: CASSSLQGRVGELFF.

As concerns this clone: Other DNA sequences in this specimen translate into the identical CDR3. CDR3 sequence: CSARVGETQYF. The DNA of the CDR3 is TGCAGTGCTAGAGTAGGAGAGACCCAGTACTTC. The chain combines TRBV20-1 with TRBJ2-5; no definite D call. Per the germline V gene, CDR1 is DFQATT and CDR2 is SNEGSKA (reference sequence). Trimming removed 1 base from V and 4 bases from J, with 4 bases in between. This CDR3 spans 11 amino acids.

The chain employs TRBV28 and TRBJ2-2, with D maybe TRBD1 (6 bases). CDR1 and CDR2 from the germline V gene are MDHEN and SYDVKM. The V and J ends lost 4 bases and 3 bases respectively, with 9 bases between them. The CDR3 consists of 14 residues. This chain's CDR3 is CASSSYRDTGELFF. For the CDR3, the DNA is TGTGCCAGCAGTTCCTACAGGGACACCGGGGAGCTGTTTTTT.

V usage is TRBV27 and J usage is TRBJ1-6; D call uncertain. This CDR3 region has 13 residues. The V end lost 5 bases, the J end lost 9 bases, and 11 bases lay between the germline ends. Germline CDR1 is MNHEY and CDR2 is SMNVEV (reference sequence). The CDR3 DNA sequence: TGTGCCAGCAGTAGAGAGGGTAGTTCACCCCTCCACTTT. Its translation: CASSREGSSPLHF.

The V gene is TRBV11-2, the J gene TRBJ1-1; 7 bases fit TRBD1. J gave up 2 bases and V 1 base, and 10 bases lay outside the gene matches. The CDR3 has 17 amino acids. Germline CDR1 SGHAT, CDR2 FQNNGV. CDR3 amino acids: CASSLGLAGGVNTEAFF. For the CDR3, the DNA is TGTGCCAGCAGCTTAGGATTGGCAGGGGGTGTAAACACTGAAGCTTTCTTT.

The V and J genes are TRBV24-1 and TRBJ2-7, with 9 positions matching TRBD1. The V gene end was trimmed by 6 bases and the J gene end by 3 bases; junction bases not matched to a gene: 5. Germline CDR1 reads KGHDR; CDR2 reads SFDVKD. The CDR3 sequence is 14 residues long. This CDR3 reads CATSRRDRDYEQYF. The CDR3 DNA sequence: TGTGCCACCAGTCGCCGGGACAGGGACTACGAGCAGTACTTC.

The chain joins TRBV7-9 to TRBJ1-1, with TRBD1 identical over 8 bases. In germline, CDR1 is SEHNR, CDR2 FQNEAQ (reference sequence). The CDR3 totals 14 residues. V lost 5 bases, J lost 4 bases, and 6 bases stayed unmatched. This chain's CDR3 is CASSPQGARTEAFF. Here the CDR3 DNA reads TGTGCCAGCAGCCCTCAGGGGGCGCGCACTGAAGCTTTCTTT.

This sequence joins TRBV6-5 and TRBJ2-7; the D gene could be TRBD1 or TRBD2 (5 bases each). Looked up from germline, CDR1 is MNHEY and CDR2 is SVGAGI. Between the trimmed V and J ends, which lost 0 bases and 3 bases, there was a span of 12 bases. The CDR3 has 15 residues. The CDR3 nucleotides are TGTGCCAGCAGTTACTCTGGGACGGAACGCTACGAGCAGTACTTC. This codes for CASSYSGTERYEQYF.

A single count supports this clone. The chain combines TRBV6-6 with TRBJ2-4; D is perhaps TRBD2 (7 bases). CDR3 size: 20 residues. The ends were cut back, 5 bases at V and 0 bases at J, with 26 bases in the middle. Germline V gene sequence: CDR1 MNHNY, CDR2 SVGAGI (reference sequence). The CDR3 sequence is CASSPLVGGAQRVAKNIQYF. For the CDR3, the DNA is TGTGCCAGCAGTCCCCTCGTGGGGGGGGCGCAAAGGGTAGCCAAAAACATTCAGTACTTC.

The chain combines TRBV9 with TRBJ1-2; unclear D gene. Per the germline V gene, CDR1 is SGDLS and CDR2 is YYNGEE. V was shortened by 2 bases and J by 4 bases, with 9 bases between the two germline ends. The CDR3 contains 13 residues. The CDR3 coding sequence is TGTGCCAGCAGCGTCGCAGGCGCCTATGGCTACACCTTC. This codes for CASSVAGAYGYTF.

This clone appeared a few times. This sequence joins TRBV10-1 and TRBJ2-3; 10 bases are shared with TRBD1. V lost 2 bases to trimming and J lost 4 bases; unmatched junction nucleotides: 0. Germline V lookup: CDR1 WNHNN, CDR2 SYGVQD (reference sequence). The CDR3 contains 14 residues. The CDR3 DNA reads as TGCGCCAGCAGTGAGGGGACAGGGGCAGATACGCAGTATTTT. Residues: CASSEGTGADTQYF.

V is TRBV6-5 and J is TRBJ1-4, with D possibly TRBD1 on 5 matching bases. This CDR3 contains 15 residues. The V end lost 6 bases, the J end lost 6 bases, and 17 bases lay between the germline ends. Germline V gene data show CDR1 as MNHEY and CDR2 as SVGAGI. The CDR3 sequence: CASSQTTDLHEKLFF. CDR3 coding DNA: TGTGCCAGCAGCCAGACGACAGATCTTCATGAAAAACTGTTTTTT.

This chain links TRBV5-6 with TRBJ2-3, with TRBD1 matching 8 bases. Germline V gene sequence: CDR1 SGHDT, CDR2 YYEEEE. Germline trimming cut 1 base from V and 0 bases from J; bases unmatched to any gene: 4. The CDR3 length is 16 residues. CDR3 DNA: TGTGCCAGCAGCTTGTGGACAGGGACTAGCACAGATACGCAGTATTTT. It codes for CASSLWTGTSTDTQYF.

The J gene is TRBJ2-7, the V gene TRBV7-2, with D unclear. The CDR3 loop spans 14 amino acids. The V gene lost 5 bases and the J gene lost 2 bases, with 13 bases spanning the gap. The V gene's germline CDR1 is SGHTA and CDR2 FQGNSA. CDR3 nucleotide sequence: TGTGCCAGCAGCAGGACGGATGCGGCCTACGAGCAGTACTTC. It encodes CASSRTDAAYEQYF.

The chain recombines TRBV27 with TRBJ1-2, with D unclear. CDR3 length: 14 residues. Deletions cut 6 bases from V and 0 bases from J, with 11 bases between. Germline CDR1 reads MNHEY; CDR2 reads SMNVEV (reference sequence). The CDR3 protein is CASRFRGSNYGYTF. The DNA for the CDR3 is TGTGCCAGCAGATTTAGAGGGTCTAACTATGGCTACACCTTC.

V is TRBV18 and J is TRBJ2-5; D is uncertain. The germline V and J ends were trimmed by 6 bases and 1 base, with 12 bases remaining between them. CDR1 and CDR2 (germline): KGHSH, LQKENI. This CDR3 is 14 amino acids long. The CDR3 DNA follows: TGTGCCAGCTCCGAGTCTGGATTCCAAGAGACCCAGTACTTC. This codes for CASSESGFQETQYF.

This chain connects TRBV27 to TRBJ1-2; possibly TRBD1 for D (6 bases). Germline V gives CDR1 MNHEY, CDR2 SMNVEV (reference sequence). With 5 bases removed from V and 2 bases from J, the gap between germline ends came to 15 bases. This CDR3 is built from 15 residues. The CDR3 DNA is TGTGCCAGCAGTCCAAGTGGAACAGGGAACTATGGCTACACCTTC. This encodes CASSPSGTGNYGYTF.